Below, 2 T cell receptor beta chains from the same sample are listed, as sequenced in a study of shared T cell receptors in the human thymus. The method was immunoSEQ multiplex PCR; TCRdb's version includes in-frame clones alone and lacks a portion of them. The table has over 650,000 clones, 70% to 90% seen once. This sample was also put to use in a study of human thymus T cells.

Sequencing was performed on thymocytes. All receptors come from a boy under two years old with a congenital heart defect.

The chain links TRBV6-1 to TRBJ1-3; D unclear. The CDR3 has 16 amino acids. In germline, CDR1 is MNHNS, CDR2 SASEGT. V was cut by 2 bases and J by 0 bases, with 11 bases left in between. The CDR3 sequence: CASSELEANSGNTIYF. The DNA of the CDR3 is TGTGCCAGCAGTGAACTGGAGGCTAACTCTGGAAACACCATATATTTT.

This chain connects TRBV28 to TRBJ2-1; 11 nucleotides agree with TRBD2. Germline CDR1 and CDR2: MDHEN and SYDVKM. Unmatched junction bases numbered 17, after V lost 7 bases and J lost 0 bases. The CDR3 extends over 20 amino acids. The CDR3 DNA sequence: TGTGCCAGCAAACATACCAATAGCGGGGGGGCACCATCCTCCTACAATGAGCAGTTCTTC. This gives the protein CASKHTNSGGAPSSYNEQFF.